These T cell receptor beta chains were read from a single sample in a study of T cells in Graves' hyperthyroidism and ophthalmopathy. MiXCR, applied by TCRdb to the multiplex PCR reads, yields one record per CDR3 protein. The sample holds 350,000 to 400,000 distinct CDR3 sequences, 15% seen once. Sequenced sample: blood. Every receptor here comes from a woman in her twenties or thirties with Graves' hyperthyroidism. CDR3s include the opening cysteine and the closing phenylalanine or tryptophan. A D gene is named only where the DNA matches it firmly. The listing skips clone size in some rows; elsewhere it reads once, few, many or a size class.

D: TRBD2
V: TRBV9
size: -
J: TRBJ2-1
CDR3: CASSQGTSGRGQFF
DNA: TGTGCCAGCAGCCAAGGGACTAGCGGGAGGGGGCAGTTCTTC

D: -
V: TRBV5-1
size: few
J: TRBJ2-1
CDR3: CASSLRWGPETNEQFF
DNA: TGCGCCAGCAGCTTGAGATGGGGACCCGAAACCAATGAGCAGTTCTTC

D: -
V: TRBV30
size: few
J: TRBJ1-6
CDR3: CAWSVNGPLHF
DNA: TGTGCCTGGAGTGTAAATGGACCCCTCCACTTT

D: -
V: TRBV6-1
size: -
J: TRBJ1-1
CDR3: CASSNRARNTEAFF
DNA: TGTGCCAGCAGCAACAGGGCCAGAAACACTGAAGCTTTCTTT

D: -
V: TRBV12-3/TRBV12-4
size: -
J: TRBJ2-3
CDR3: CASSYHNRVTDTQYF
DNA: TGTGCCAGCAGCTACCATAACAGGGTTACAGATACGCAGTATTTT

D: -
V: TRBV3-1
size: many
J: TRBJ1-1
CDR3: CASSQDLGPEDTEAFF
DNA: TGTGCCAGCAGCCAAGATCTCGGACCCGAGGACACTGAAGCTTTCTTT

D: -
V: TRBV30
size: many
J: TRBJ1-4
CDR3: CAWTLGHLNEKLFF
DNA: TGTGCCTGGACGCTGGGACACCTCAATGAAAAACTGTTTTTT

D: TRBD1
V: TRBV7-9
size: -
J: TRBJ2-1
CDR3: CASSLAPGQGYEQFF
DNA: TGTGCCAGCAGCTTAGCGCCTGGACAGGGCTATGAGCAGTTCTTC

D: -
V: TRBV5-1
size: many
J: TRBJ2-2
CDR3: CASSSASGMLGTGELFF
DNA: TGCGCCAGCAGTTCGGCCTCAGGGATGTTGGGCACCGGGGAGCTGTTTTTT

D: -
V: TRBV4-1
size: -
J: TRBJ1-2
CDR3: CASSQDRSGGSNYGYTF
DNA: TGCGCCAGCAGCCAAGATCGGTCGGGGGGCTCTAACTATGGCTACACCTTC

D: TRBD2
V: TRBV4-2
size: many
J: TRBJ2-1
CDR3: CASSQEGLAGGGEQFF
DNA: TGTGCCAGCAGCCAGGAAGGACTAGCGGGAGGGGGTGAGCAGTTCTTC

D: -
V: TRBV29-1
size: few
J: TRBJ1-2
CDR3: CSATEGYTF
DNA: TGCAGCGCAACTGAGGGCTACACCTTC

D: -
V: TRBV28
size: many
J: TRBJ1-5
CDR3: CASGGQGNQPQHF
DNA: TGTGCCAGCGGCGGGCAGGGCAATCAGCCCCAGCATTTT

D: -
V: TRBV19
size: few
J: TRBJ1-5
CDR3: CASKGQGPNQPQHF
DNA: TGTGCCAGTAAGGGGCAGGGGCCGAATCAGCCCCAGCATTTT

D: -
V: TRBV5-1
size: -
J: TRBJ2-1
CDR3: CASSYQSSYNEQFF
DNA: TGCGCCAGCAGCTACCAGAGCTCCTACAATGAGCAGTTCTTC

D: TRBD2
V: TRBV7-3
size: -
J: TRBJ2-7
CDR3: CASSLYPSGSGYEQYF
DNA: TGTGCCAGCAGCTTATATCCTAGCGGGAGTGGTTACGAGCAGTACTTC

D: -
V: TRBV5-1
size: many
J: TRBJ1-2
CDR3: CASSFYPGAERNGYTF
DNA: TGCGCCAGCAGCTTTTACCCGGGGGCCGAACGGAATGGCTACACCTTC

D: -
V: TRBV6-1
size: few
J: TRBJ2-1
CDR3: CASSSGVGRTLNEQFF
DNA: TGTGCCAGCAGTTCCGGGGTTGGACGGACGCTCAATGAGCAGTTCTTC

D: -
V: TRBV11-2
size: many
J: TRBJ1-1
CDR3: CASRPQGFEAFF
DNA: TGTGCCAGCAGGCCCCAGGGGTTTGAAGCTTTCTTT

D: -
V: TRBV18
size: many
J: TRBJ2-5
CDR3: CASSPPGLQETQYF
DNA: TGTGCCAGCTCACCACCGGGACTGCAAGAGACCCAGTACTTC

D: TRBD2
V: TRBV20-1
size: many
J: TRBJ2-3
CDR3: CSAILGTRNTDTQYF
DNA: TGCAGTGCTATCTTGGGGACTAGGAACACAGATACGCAGTATTTT

D: -
V: TRBV29-1
size: few
J: TRBJ2-2
CDR3: CSVEVAVTGELFF
DNA: TGCAGCGTTGAAGTGGCAGTAACCGGGGAGCTGTTTTTT

D: -
V: TRBV6-6
size: many
J: TRBJ1-2
CDR3: CASSYTDHGYTF
DNA: TGTGCCAGCAGTTACACGGACCATGGCTACACCTTC